These 20 T cell receptor beta chains were all obtained from the same sample, sequenced in a study of identical twins. TCRdb passed the 5' RACE reads through MiXCR, listing each CDR3 protein once. The sample includes roughly 700,000 distinct CDR3 sequences, 8% to 9% of them seen just once. Another study also made use of these data, one on yellow fever vaccine responses in identical twins.

Sequencing was done on a sample of PBMCs. These receptors came from a woman aged 18-29 years in good health.

This clonotype was counted at least ten times. This rearrangement joins TRBV5-1 to TRBJ2-2; TRBD1 aligns across 7 bases. The CDR3 totals 16 residues. Looked up from germline, CDR1 is SGHRS and CDR2 is YFSETQ. J was trimmed by 4 bases and V by 0 bases; bases with no gene match: 6. This CDR3 is CASSLVGQVSTGELFF. In DNA form, the CDR3 reads TGCGCCAGCAGCTTGGTCGGACAGGTCTCCACCGGGGAGCTGTTTTTT.

This clonotype was observed a few times. The V call is TRBV12-3 or TRBV12-4, the J call TRBJ2-1, with a tentative D call TRBD1 (6 bases). This CDR3 region has 17 residues. V was shortened by 5 bases and J by 4 bases, with 21 bases between the two germline ends. The CDR3 sequence is CASSNDQGQAWYNEQFF. CDR3 nucleotides: TGTGCCAGCAGTAACGACCAGGGACAAGCGTGGTACAATGAGCAGTTCTTC.

In this sample, this clonotype turned up a few times. The chain joins TRBV15 to TRBJ2-2; D may be TRBD1 or TRBD2 (7 bases each). The CDR3 runs 17 residues. CDR1 is LNHNV, CDR2 YYDKDF, per germline (reference sequence). Trimming pared 5 bases from V and 4 bases from J, leaving 20 bases between. The CDR3 region has the DNA TGTGCCACCAGCGGCACGGGGGGACAGCGTCCCACCGGGGAGCTGTTTTTT. Protein sequence: CATSGTGGQRPTGELFF.

CDR3: CSALVPGRRPEAFF. The CDR3, as DNA: TGCAGTGCCCTCGTCCCGGGGCGTCGTCCTGAAGCTTTCTTT. The rearrangement joins TRBV20-1 to TRBJ1-1, with D perhaps TRBD1 (5 bases). CDR1 and CDR2 (germline): DFQATT, SNEGSKA (reference sequence). The CDR3 has 14 amino acids. V lost 6 bases and J 6 bases, leaving 20 bases between the germline ends.

This clonotype was observed at least ten times. The chain links TRBV15 to TRBJ2-7; D may match TRBD1 or TRBD2 (5 bases each). Germline V lookup: CDR1 LNHNV, CDR2 YYDKDF (reference sequence). CDR3 length: 15 residues. Trimming removed 2 bases from V and 4 bases from J, with 15 bases in between. The CDR3 region has the DNA TGTGCCACCAGCAGATCCGGGACGGGCGAATACGAGCAGTACTTC. Translated: CATSRSGTGEYEQYF.

V and J are TRBV28 and TRBJ2-5; D gene unclear. Trimming shortened V by 1 base and J by 1 base, and 4 bases separated the two germline ends. This CDR3 contains 13 residues. Looked up from germline, CDR1 is MDHEN and CDR2 is SYDVKM. The CDR3 sequence: CASSLLIQETQYF. The DNA for the CDR3 is TGTGCCAGCAGTTTATTGATCCAAGAGACCCAGTACTTC.

There are a few counts of this clonotype. This chain connects TRBV19 to TRBJ2-1; 11 bases are a match to TRBD2. The CDR3 has 15 amino acids. Germline loops: CDR1 LNHDA, CDR2 SQIVND (reference sequence). V trimming: 8 bases; J trimming: 9 bases; junction bases outside the gene matches: 12. For the CDR3, the DNA is TGTGCCAGTGACCGAGTAGGACTAGCGGGCGCTGAGCAGTTCTTC. Translating gives CASDRVGLAGAEQFF.

The rearrangement joins TRBV7-9 to TRBJ1-2; D is uncertain. The CDR3 spans 15 residues. From germline, CDR1 is SEHNR and CDR2 FQNEAQ (reference sequence). V gave up 0 bases and J gave up 5 bases, with 13 bases separating them. CDR3: CASSLAGGGNYGYTF. DNA of the CDR3: TGTGCCAGCAGCTTAGCTGGCGGCGGTAATTATGGCTACACCTTC.

This clonotype was observed at least ten times. The chain recombines TRBV12-3 or TRBV12-4 with TRBJ2-1; 9 nucleotides agree with TRBD1. This CDR3 spans 14 amino acids. Germline trimming cut 6 bases from V and 9 bases from J; bases unmatched to any gene: 9. CDR3 protein: CASRPGQGSFEQFF. The CDR3 DNA is TGTGCCAGCAGACCGGGACAGGGCAGTTTTGAGCAGTTCTTC.

This clonotype turned up a few times. The V call is TRBV6-2 or TRBV6-3, the J call TRBJ2-2; no firm D call. CDR1 is MNHEY and CDR2 is SVGEGT in the germline V gene. V was clipped by 0 bases and J by 2 bases, with 16 bases between them. The CDR3 runs 18 residues. The CDR3 spells CASSYSIQSPKNTGELFF. The CDR3 nucleotides read TGTGCCAGCAGTTACTCGATACAATCCCCCAAAAACACCGGGGAGCTGTTTTTT.

This clonotype showed up many times. The V and J genes are TRBV6-5 and TRBJ2-5; D uncertain. This CDR3 is built from 16 residues. Trimming removed 0 bases at V and 7 bases at J, with 18 bases between. From germline, CDR1 is MNHEY and CDR2 SVGAGI. The CDR3 here is CASSYSAERGGATQYF. Here the CDR3 DNA reads TGTGCCAGCAGTTACTCGGCGGAGCGCGGTGGTGCGACCCAGTACTTC.

This clonotype was seen a handful of times. This chain uses TRBV29-1 with TRBJ2-2, with D maybe TRBD2 (6 bases). From germline, CDR1 is SQVTM and CDR2 ANQGSEA. Deletions cut 7 bases from V and 7 bases from J, with 16 bases between. The CDR3 is 13 residues long. CDR3 in amino acids: CSGSWGVGGELFF. In DNA, the CDR3 is TGCAGCGGGAGTTGGGGGGTCGGCGGGGAGCTGTTTTTT.

The chain carries TRBV19 and TRBJ2-7, with a possible D match to TRBD2 (7 bases). Germline CDR1 is LNHDA and CDR2 is SQIVND (reference sequence). The CDR3 runs to 13 residues. Trimming shortened V by 8 bases and J by 0 bases, and 11 bases separated the two germline ends. CDR3 region: CASGRGFSYEQYF. The CDR3 bases are TGTGCCAGTGGGAGGGGGTTCTCCTACGAGCAGTACTTC.

At least ten counts were recorded for this clonotype. V and J are TRBV12-3 or TRBV12-4 and TRBJ2-7; D remains unclear. The CDR3 totals 11 residues. V gave up 3 bases and J gave up 5 bases, with 5 bases separating them. CDR3 in amino acids: CASSFAHEQYF. The CDR3, as DNA: TGTGCCAGCAGTTTCGCCCACGAGCAGTACTTC.

This clonotype was found a few times. This chain links TRBV7-9 with TRBJ2-5, with a possible D match to TRBD1 (6 bases). The germline V gene encodes CDR1 SEHNR and CDR2 FQNEAQ (reference sequence). CDR3 length: 16 amino acids. Between the trimmed V and J ends, which lost 4 bases and 1 base, there was a span of 16 bases. CDR3 loop: CASSSPSDRLQETQYF. DNA for the CDR3: TGTGCCAGCAGCTCCCCCTCAGACAGGCTCCAAGAGACCCAGTACTTC. Looking up the rest from reference TRBV7-9 and TRBJ2-5 gives the full variable domain: DTGVSQNPRHKITKRGQNVTFRCDPISEHNRLYWYRQTLGQGPEFLTYFQNEAQLEKSRLLSDRFSAERPKGSFSTLEIQRTEQGDSAMYLCASSSPSDRLQETQYFGPGTRLLVL.

This clonotype was seen more than once but under ten times. The chain carries TRBV11-2 and TRBJ2-3; D not certain. Germline V CDR1 and CDR2: SGHAT, FQNNGV. The CDR3 spans 15 residues. V was cut by 6 bases and J by 1 base, with 14 bases left in between. The CDR3 protein is CASSSGRPGTDTQYF. In DNA form, the CDR3 reads TGTGCCAGCAGTTCCGGAAGGCCAGGCACAGATACGCAGTATTTT.

The chain employs TRBV11-1 and TRBJ2-1; 9 positions match TRBD2. The ends lost 5 bases at V and 7 bases at J; junction bases unmatched: 18. The CDR3 consists of 18 residues. Germline loops: CDR1 SGHAT, CDR2 FQDESV (reference sequence). This CDR3 reads CASSNTLSLAGKNNEQFF. Written as DNA, the CDR3 is TGTGCCAGCAGCAACACTCTTTCTCTAGCGGGAAAGAATAATGAGCAGTTCTTC.

The V gene is TRBV6-5, the J gene TRBJ2-4; 8 nucleotides agree with TRBD2. V shed 2 bases and J 1 base; nucleotides not matched to a gene: 4. Looked up from germline, CDR1 is MNHEY and CDR2 is SVGAGI. CDR3 length: 16 amino acids. The CDR3 is CASSYAGGSAKNIQYF. For the CDR3, the DNA is TGTGCCAGCAGTTACGCGGGGGGAAGTGCCAAAAACATTCAGTACTTC.

This clonotype was seen a few times. The rearrangement joins TRBV7-2 to TRBJ2-3; TRBD2 matches 8 bases. Trimming at V came to 5 bases and at J to 2 bases, leaving 9 bases not matched to a gene. The CDR3 runs to 16 residues. CDR1 and CDR2 (germline): SGHTA, FQGNSA. The CDR3 is CASSTTGTRFTDTQYF. The CDR3 DNA reads as TGTGCCAGCAGCACAACCGGGACTAGATTCACAGATACGCAGTATTTT.

V gene TRBV4-1 combines with J gene TRBJ2-7; D gene ambiguous. Per the germline V gene, CDR1 is MGHRA and CDR2 is YSYEKL. Between the trimmed V and J ends, which lost 0 bases and 2 bases, there was a span of 11 bases. The CDR3 is 15 amino acids. CDR3 residues: CASSQDRRQAYEQYF. DNA of the CDR3: TGCGCCAGCAGCCAAGATCGCAGGCAGGCCTACGAGCAGTACTTC.